The sequence of this TCR beta chain was determined in a study of HIV-infected patients and healthy controls. The V gene's germline CDR1 is MDHEN and CDR2 SYDVKM. The CDR3 runs to 14 residues. The V gene end was trimmed by 5 bases and the J gene end by 6 bases; junction bases not matched to a gene: 7. In this sample, this clonotype is medium-sized. Reverse transcription used around 480 ng RNA and constant-region primers for alpha and beta. Each of the alpha and beta chains got its own library through chain-specific third strand synthesis with indices. Two random hexamers, added before amplification and joined, formed each molecule's 12-nucleotide barcode. TCRdb reanalysed the 5' RACE reads using MiXCR and keeps one entry per CDR3 protein. The table lists thousands of distinct CDR3 sequences, less than 6.5% of them singletons. Follow-up blood was drawn about 14 weeks, roughly three months, after antiretroviral therapy began. All unsorted peripheral T cells were captured because whole blood was used without fractionation.

The genes are TRBV28 and TRBJ2-3; 8 nucleotides match TRBD2. This TCR was recovered from an adult with HIV infection. The sequenced sample was blood, obtained during antiretroviral therapy. The CDR3 protein is CASSASGRGDTQYF. The CDR3 nucleotides read TGTGCCAGCAGTGCTAGCGGGCGAGGGGATACGCAGTATTTT. The full variable domain, with the rest looked up from reference TRBV28 and TRBJ2-3, is DVKVTQSSRYLVKRTGEKVFLECVQDMDHENMFWYRQDPGLGLRLIYFSYDVKMKEKGDIPEGYSVSREKKERFSLILESASTNQTSMYLCASSASGRGDTQYFGPGTRLTVL.